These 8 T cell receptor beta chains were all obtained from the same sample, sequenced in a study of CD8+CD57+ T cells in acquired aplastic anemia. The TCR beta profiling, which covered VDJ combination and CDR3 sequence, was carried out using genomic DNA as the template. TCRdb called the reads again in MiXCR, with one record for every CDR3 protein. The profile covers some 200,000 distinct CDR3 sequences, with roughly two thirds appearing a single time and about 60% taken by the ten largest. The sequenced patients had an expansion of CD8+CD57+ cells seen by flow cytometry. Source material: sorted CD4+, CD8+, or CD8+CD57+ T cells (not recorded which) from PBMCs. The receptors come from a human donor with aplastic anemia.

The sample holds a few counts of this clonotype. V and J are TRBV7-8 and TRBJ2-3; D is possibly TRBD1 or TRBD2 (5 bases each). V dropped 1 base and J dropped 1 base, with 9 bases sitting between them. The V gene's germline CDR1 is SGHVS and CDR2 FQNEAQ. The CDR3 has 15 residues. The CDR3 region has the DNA TGTGCCAGCAGCTTAGACAGGACTGGCACAGATACGCAGTATTTT. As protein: CASSLDRTGTDTQYF.

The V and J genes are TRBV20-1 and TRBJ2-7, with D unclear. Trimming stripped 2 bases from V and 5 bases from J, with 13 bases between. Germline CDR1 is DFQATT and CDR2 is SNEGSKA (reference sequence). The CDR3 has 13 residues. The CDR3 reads CSARITTGNEQYF. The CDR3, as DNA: TGCAGTGCTAGAATAACGACTGGTAACGAGCAGTACTTC.

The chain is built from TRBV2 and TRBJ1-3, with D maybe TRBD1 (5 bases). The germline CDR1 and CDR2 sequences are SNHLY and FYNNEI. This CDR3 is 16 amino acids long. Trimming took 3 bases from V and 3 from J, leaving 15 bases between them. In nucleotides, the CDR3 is TGTGCCAGCAGTGAGGGACGGACCGACCTTGGAAACACCATATATTTT. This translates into CASSEGRTDLGNTIYF. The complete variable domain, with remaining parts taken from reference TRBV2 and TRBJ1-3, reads EPEVTQTPSHQVTQMGQEVILRCVPISNHLYFYWYRQILGQKVEFLVSFYNNEISEKSEIFDDQFSVERPDGSNFTLKIRSTKLEDSAMYFCASSEGRTDLGNTIYFGEGSWLTVV.

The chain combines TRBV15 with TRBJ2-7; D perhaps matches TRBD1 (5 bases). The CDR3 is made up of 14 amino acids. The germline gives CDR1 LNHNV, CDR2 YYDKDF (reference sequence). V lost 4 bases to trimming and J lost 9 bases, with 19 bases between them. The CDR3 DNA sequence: TGTGCCACCAGCACCAGGGTGGGTGAGAACGGGCAGTACTTC. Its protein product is CATSTRVGENGQYF.

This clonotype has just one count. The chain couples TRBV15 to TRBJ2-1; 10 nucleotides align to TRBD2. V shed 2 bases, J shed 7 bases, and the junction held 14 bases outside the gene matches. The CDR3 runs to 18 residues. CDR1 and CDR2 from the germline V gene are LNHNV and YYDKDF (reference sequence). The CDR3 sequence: CATSRNGGLAGVQNEQFF. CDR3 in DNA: TGTGCCACCAGCAGAAATGGGGGCCTAGCGGGAGTGCAGAATGAGCAGTTCTTC.

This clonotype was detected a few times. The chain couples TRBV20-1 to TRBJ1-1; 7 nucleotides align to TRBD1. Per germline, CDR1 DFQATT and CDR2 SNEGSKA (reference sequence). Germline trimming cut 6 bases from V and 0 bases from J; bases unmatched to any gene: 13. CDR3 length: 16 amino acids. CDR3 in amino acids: CSATLARDSLNTEAFF. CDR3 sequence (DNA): TGCAGTGCAACACTAGCCCGGGACAGCCTGAACACTGAAGCTTTCTTT.

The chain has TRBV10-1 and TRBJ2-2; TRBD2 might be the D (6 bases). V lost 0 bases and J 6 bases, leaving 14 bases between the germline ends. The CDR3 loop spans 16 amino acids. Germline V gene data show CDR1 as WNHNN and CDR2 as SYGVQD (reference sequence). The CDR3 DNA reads TGCGCCAGCAGTGAGTCCAGTGGCAGGGAGGCCGGGGAGCTGTTTTTT. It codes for CASSESSGREAGELFF.

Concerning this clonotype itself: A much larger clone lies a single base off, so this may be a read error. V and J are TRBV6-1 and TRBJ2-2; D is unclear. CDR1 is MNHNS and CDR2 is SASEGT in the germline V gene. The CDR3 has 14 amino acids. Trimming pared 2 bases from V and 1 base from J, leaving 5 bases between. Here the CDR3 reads CASSEWRNTGELFF. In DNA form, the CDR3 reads TGTGCCAGCAGTGAATGGAGGAACACCGGGGAGCTGTTTTTT.